The 5 T cell receptor beta chains below all came from one sample that was sequenced in a study of T cell responses to AZD1222 COVID-19 vaccine. Sequencing used immunoSEQ multiplex PCR; TCRdb keeps in-frame clones, though not all of them. Counted here are about 130,000 clones, approximately 83% occurring once; the ten biggest clones make up roughly 7.3%. Material: peripheral blood, obtained on day 0 of AZD1222 vaccination. All receptors come from an adult in good health.

The chain couples TRBV6-4 to TRBJ1-3; no clear D gene. There are 13 residues in the CDR3. Trimming left V 2 bases short and J 0 bases short, with 2 bases between. Germline lookup yields CDR1 MRHNA and CDR2 SNTAGT. The CDR3: CASSDSSGNTIYF. In DNA, the CDR3 is TGTGCCAGCAGTGACAGCTCTGGAAACACCATATATTTT.

This rearrangement joins TRBV10-3 to TRBJ2-2; D gene uncertain. Trimming cost V 6 bases and J 5 bases, with 13 bases left between them. The CDR3 is 14 residues long. The germline V gene has CDR1 ENHRY and CDR2 SYGVKD. As DNA, the CDR3 is TGTGCCATCAGATCGACACCTAAGACCGGGGAGCTGTTTTTT. It codes for CAIRSTPKTGELFF.

The chain uses TRBV27 and TRBJ2-3; unclear D gene. The CDR3 contains 11 residues. The V and J ends lost 3 bases and 5 bases respectively, with 3 bases between them. The germline CDR1 and CDR2 sequences are MNHEY and SMNVEV (reference sequence). The CDR3 loop reads CASSFRDTQYF. DNA of the CDR3: TGTGCCAGCAGTTTTCGAGATACGCAGTATTTT.

This chain joins TRBV27 and TRBJ1-3, with TRBD1 matching over 7 bases. V gave up 4 bases and J gave up 0 bases; unmatched junction bases: 9. The CDR3 runs to 17 residues. Germline CDR1 and CDR2: MNHEY and SMNVEV (reference sequence). The CDR3 reads CASSSLTTGYSGNTIYF. The CDR3 nucleotides are TGTGCCAGCAGTTCGCTGACGACAGGGTACTCTGGAAACACCATATATTTT.

The chain is built from TRBV30 and TRBJ2-2, with TRBD2 matching 7 bases. This CDR3 spans 17 amino acids. The V segment lost 1 base and the J segment 0 bases; nucleotides outside the gene matches: 8. CDR1 and CDR2 (germline): GTSNPN, SVGIG (reference sequence). CDR3 DNA sequence: TGTGCCTGGAGTGGGGACTACGCTCGGCCGAACACCGGGGAGCTGTTTTTT. Residues: CAWSGDYARPNTGELFF.